This T cell receptor (beta chain) was recovered during a study of blood T cells in healthy people across ages. A second PCR, run for about 7 to 11 cycles, used a sample-barcoded 5' primer plus a J-beta primer mix. The template-switch adaptor was a 5' adaptor with 12 random nucleotides. It tagged each cDNA molecule. TCRdb reprocessed the 5' RACE reads via MiXCR and lists one record per CDR3 protein. The table has roughly 680,000 distinct CDR3 sequences, under 25% seen once. Peripheral blood was drawn, ten milliliters per donor. CDR1 SGDLS and CDR2 YYNGEE come from the germline V gene. Trimming removed 2 bases from V and 3 bases from J, with 14 bases in between. The CDR3 covers 16 residues. General observations from the study: Per million T cells, TCR beta diversity dropped about linearly as age rose. Naive CD4+ cells and diversity were both higher in long-lived donors than in aged donors.

With regard to this clonotype: The target antigen is unknown.

The V call is TRBV9, the J call TRBJ1-4; D is undetermined. The sequencing sample was made of blood. This clonotype was sampled from a man between 65 and 85 years old in good health. CDR3 in DNA: TGTGCCAGCAGCGTCGTTCCGACGGCCCCTAATGAAAAACTGTTTTTT. Encoded protein: CASSVVPTAPNEKLFF. The full variable domain, in which reference TRBV9 and TRBJ1-4 provide the parts outside the CDR3, is DSGVTQTPKHLITATGQRVTLRCSPRSGDLSVYWYQQSLDQGLQFLIQYYNGEERAKGNILERFSAQQFPDLHSELNLSSLELGDSALYFCASSVVPTAPNEKLFFGSGTQLSVL.